The 32 T cell receptor beta chains in this list originate from one sample, sequenced in a study of PD-1 blockade in classical Hodgkin lymphoma. Every patient had relapsed following autologous stem cell transplantation, and cohorts differed in brentuximab vedotin exposure. The method was immunoSEQ multiplex PCR; TCRdb's version includes in-frame clones alone and lacks a portion of them. The repertoire holds 100,000 to 130,000 clones, with 89% as singletons. The sample here was peripheral blood mononuclear cells (PBMCs), taken before the second cycle of nivolumab. The receptors shown here come from a human donor with classical Hodgkin lymphoma.

The chain combines TRBV14 with TRBJ2-1; D is unresolved. V dropped 0 bases and J dropped 1 base, with 7 bases sitting between them. The CDR3 sequence is 15 residues long. Germline CDR1 SGHDN, CDR2 FVKESK. The CDR3 region is CASSQDLLSYNEQFF. CDR3 nucleotides: TGTGCCAGCAGCCAAGATCTGCTATCCTACAATGAGCAGTTCTTC. Drawing the rest from reference TRBV14 and TRBJ2-1, the complete variable domain is EAGVTQFPSHSVIEKGQTVTLRCDPISGHDNLYWYRRVMGKEIKFLLHFVKESKQDESGMPNNRFLAERTGGTYSTLKVQPAELEDSGVYFCASSQDLLSYNEQFFGPGTRLTVL.

The CDR3 sequence: CASSPQGAGGEQFF. For the CDR3, the DNA is TGTGCCAGCTCACCACAGGGCGCCGGGGGCGAGCAGTTCTTC. V and J are TRBV18 and TRBJ2-1; D is tentatively TRBD1 or TRBD2 (6 bases each). V was pared by 1 base and J by 10 bases, with 14 bases between. The germline V gene has CDR1 KGHSH and CDR2 LQKENI. CDR3 length: 14 amino acids.

The chain carries TRBV4-1 and TRBJ2-4, with 10 bases lining up with TRBD2. The CDR3 is 17 amino acids. The germline V gene encodes CDR1 MGHRA and CDR2 YSYEKL. J was trimmed by 7 bases and V by 2 bases; bases with no gene match: 11. The CDR3 DNA is TGCGCCAGCAGCCAACCGCAGCGGGAGGGCCGTTTGAACATTCAGTACTTC. It is translated as CASSQPQREGRLNIQYF.

As DNA, the CDR3 is TGTGCCAGCAGGCCAGGGGAAGCTGGGGCCAACGTCCTGACTTTC. Its translation is CASRPGEAGANVLTF. The V gene is TRBV6-5, the J gene TRBJ2-6, with a tentative D call TRBD1 (6 bases). CDR3 length: 15 residues. Germline CDR1 and CDR2: MNHEY and SVGAGI. Trimming removed 6 bases at V and 2 bases at J, with 11 bases between.

This sequence joins TRBV7-2 and TRBJ2-1, with TRBD1 as a possible D gene (5 bases). Germline loops: CDR1 SGHTA, CDR2 FQGNSA. The CDR3 is 16 residues long. V lost 0 bases, J lost 9 bases, and 18 bases lay in between. CDR3 in amino acids: CASSLAQGEVSSEQFF. The CDR3 DNA sequence: TGTGCCAGCAGCTTAGCGCAGGGTGAGGTTTCTAGTGAGCAGTTCTTC.

In regard to this clone: The conserved closing phenylalanine or tryptophan is absent in this CDR3, likely reflecting a read error. No DNA is shown, since the ends of the CDR3 on it are uncertain; the CDR3 is the one TCRdb lists. The chain links TRBV19 to TRBJ1-1. The CDR3 is 12 amino acids in total, end residues counted. Germline-derived CDR1 and CDR2 are LNHDA and SQIVND (reference sequence). CDR3 protein: CASSFLGTYTVI.

This clone appeared a few times. The rearrangement joins TRBV10-2 to TRBJ2-5; unclear D gene. The CDR3 has 12 residues. The germline CDR1 and CDR2 sequences are WSHSY and SAAADI. Between the trimmed V and J ends, which lost 5 bases and 3 bases, there was a span of 7 bases. CDR3 loop: CASSFTEETQYF. In nucleotides, the CDR3 is TGCGCCAGCAGTTTTACCGAAGAGACCCAGTACTTC.

The chain couples TRBV5-6 to TRBJ2-3; D ambiguous. The V and J ends lost 4 bases and 11 bases respectively, with 14 bases between them. The CDR3 has 12 residues. The germline V gene has CDR1 SGHDT and CDR2 YYEEEE. The CDR3 region is CASSPSGGEQYF. CDR3 bases: TGTGCCAGCAGCCCCTCCGGTGGCGAGCAGTATTTT.

V and J are TRBV5-5 and TRBJ2-7; 7 nucleotides match TRBD1. This CDR3 comprises 15 residues. Per germline, CDR1 SGHKS and CDR2 YYEKEE (reference sequence). The junction had 7 bases not matched to a gene; V was cut back by 2 bases and J by 2 bases. CDR3 DNA: TGTGCCAGCAGCTTCCAGGGGGAAATCACCTACGAGCAGTACTTC. Its protein product is CASSFQGEITYEQYF.

The chain has TRBV9 and TRBJ2-5; 10 nucleotides match TRBD2. This CDR3 has 16 residues. CDR1 is SGDLS, CDR2 YYNGEE, per germline. Unmatched junction bases numbered 12, after V lost 5 bases and J lost 5 bases. In DNA form, the CDR3 reads TGTGCCAGCAGTCCTAGCGGGAGTGGTACGTGGGAGACCCAGTACTTC. Its protein is CASSPSGSGTWETQYF.

The chain recombines TRBV7-2 with TRBJ1-4; 7 bases align to TRBD1. The germline CDR1 and CDR2 sequences are SGHTA and FQGNSA. The junction had 12 bases not matched to a gene; V was cut back by 0 bases and J by 5 bases. The CDR3 contains 18 residues. CDR3 nucleotides: TGTGCCAGCAGCTTAGCAGTACGTTTGCAGGGGGGAAATGAAAAACTGTTTTTT. Translated: CASSLAVRLQGGNEKLFF.

The CDR3 loop reads CSADRQRSGYTF. In DNA, the CDR3 is TGCAGCGCTGACAGACAGAGGAGTGGCTACACCTTC. The J gene is TRBJ1-2, the V gene TRBV29-1; tentatively, D is TRBD1 (5 bases). Trimming pared 7 bases from V and 7 bases from J, leaving 16 bases between. The CDR3 totals 12 residues. In germline, CDR1 is SQVTM, CDR2 ANQGSEA.

The chain carries TRBV7-2 and TRBJ2-7, with TRBD2 matching 10 bases. Germline CDR1 SGHTA, CDR2 FQGNSA. There are 19 residues in the CDR3. V shed 1 base and J 0 bases; nucleotides not matched to a gene: 12. The CDR3 bases are TGTGCCAGCAGCTTAGTGGTGTGGAAGGAGCGGGAGGGCTCCTACGAGCAGTACTTC. It encodes CASSLVVWKEREGSYEQYF.

This rearrangement joins TRBV6-6 to TRBJ1-2; D unclear. V lost 2 bases and J lost 3, with 7 bases in between. The CDR3 extends over 13 amino acids. The germline CDR1 and CDR2 sequences are MNHNY and SVGAGI (reference sequence). The CDR3 is CASSYKEHYGYTF. The CDR3 DNA reads as TGTGCCAGCAGTTACAAGGAGCACTATGGCTACACCTTC.

The J gene is TRBJ1-5, the V gene TRBV7-2; no clear D. Trimming removed 3 bases at V and 9 bases at J, with 9 bases between. Germline lookup yields CDR1 SGHTA and CDR2 FQGNSA. The CDR3 extends over 12 amino acids. CDR3 region: CASSFVTGPQHF. In DNA form, the CDR3 reads TGTGCCAGCAGCTTTGTTACCGGGCCCCAGCATTTT.

This clone appeared a single time. This chain joins TRBV19 and TRBJ2-1, with D hard to call. The V and J ends lost 2 bases and 9 bases respectively, with 8 bases between them. There are 12 residues in the CDR3. Germline CDR1 LNHDA, CDR2 SQIVND (reference sequence). CDR3 in amino acids: CASSIFGSEQFF. The CDR3 bases are TGTGCCAGTAGTATATTTGGAAGTGAGCAGTTCTTC.

CDR3 bases: TGTGCCAGCAGCCAAGATCATTGGTTGGCTGAAAGCTCCTACAATGAGCAGTTCTTC. Its protein product is CASSQDHWLAESSYNEQFF. The chain joins TRBV14 to TRBJ2-1; D gene uncertain. The CDR3 covers 19 residues. Germline values: CDR1 SGHDN, CDR2 FVKESK. Trimming took off 0 bases at V and 0 bases at J, with 18 bases between the two ends.

The V call is TRBV30, the J call TRBJ1-1; D gene ambiguous. CDR3 length: 16 amino acids. V gave up 2 bases and J gave up 1 base, with 17 bases separating them. The germline gives CDR1 GTSNPN, CDR2 SVGIG (reference sequence). The CDR3 bases are TGTGCCTGGAGTCCCCCTTGGAAGGGTCGGAACACTGAAGCTTTCTTT. This sequence encodes CAWSPPWKGRNTEAFF.

Here the CDR3 DNA reads TGTGCCAGTAGTGGTGGAGGAGAAGCTTTCTTT. Its protein is CASSGGGEAFF. The gene calls are TRBV19 and TRBJ1-1; D is undetermined. Germline V gene data show CDR1 as LNHDA and CDR2 as SQIVND (reference sequence). The CDR3 consists of 11 residues. V lost 5 bases, J lost 8 bases, and 9 bases lay in between.

The CDR3 DNA sequence: TGCGCCAGCAGCCAAGGACCACCCGGGACTAGCAACACCGGGGAGCTGTTTTTT. It encodes CASSQGPPGTSNTGELFF. The chain uses TRBV4-1 and TRBJ2-2, with TRBD2 matching 9 bases. The CDR3 has 18 amino acids. CDR1 is MGHRA and CDR2 is YSYEKL in the germline V gene. Unmatched junction bases numbered 8, after V lost 1 base and J lost 2 bases.

The V gene is TRBV20-1, the J gene TRBJ1-2, with D unresolved. CDR3 length: 10 residues. The V end was cut by 8 bases, the J end by 2 bases, with 6 bases between. CDR1 and CDR2 from the germline V gene are DFQATT and SNEGSKA (reference sequence). The CDR3 DNA reads as TGCAGTTATGGGAACTATGGCTACACCTTC. Encoded protein: CSYGNYGYTF.

The CDR3 nucleotides read TGTGCCAGCAGCTTACCGGAGCGGCAGAACACCGGGGAGCTGTTTTTT. This sequence encodes CASSLPERQNTGELFF. This chain links TRBV7-9 with TRBJ2-2; perhaps TRBD2 as D (5 bases). Germline assignment: CDR1 SEHNR and CDR2 FQNEAQ (reference sequence). The V end was cut by 2 bases, the J end by 1 base, with 11 bases between. This CDR3 is 16 amino acids long. Complete variable domain (other parts from reference TRBV7-9 and TRBJ2-2): DTGVSQNPRHKITKRGQNVTFRCDPISEHNRLYWYRQTLGQGPEFLTYFQNEAQLEKSRLLSDRFSAERPKGSFSTLEIQRTEQGDSAMYLCASSLPERQNTGELFFGEGSRLTVL.

The chain uses TRBV19 and TRBJ2-3, with D maybe TRBD1 (6 bases). The germline V gene has CDR1 LNHDA and CDR2 SQIVND (reference sequence). The ends were cut back, 7 bases at V and 5 bases at J, with 19 bases in the middle. The CDR3 is 15 amino acids. Here the CDR3 reads CASTPPGVAIDTQYF. The DNA of the CDR3 is TGTGCCAGTACCCCCCCAGGGGTTGCGATAGATACGCAGTATTTT.

The CDR3 sequence is CASRASGRAADEQFF. The CDR3 nucleotides read TGTGCCAGCAGAGCGAGCGGGAGGGCCGCCGATGAGCAGTTCTTC. The chain links TRBV6-4 to TRBJ2-1; 10 bases are shared with TRBD2. The CDR3 runs to 15 residues. The V gene end was trimmed by 6 bases and the J gene end by 8 bases; junction bases not matched to a gene: 10. Germline V gene data show CDR1 as MRHNA and CDR2 as SNTAGT.

The rearrangement links TRBV7-6 to TRBJ2-1; 10 nucleotides agree with TRBD2. V shed 1 base and J 4 bases; nucleotides not matched to a gene: 1. The CDR3 length is 15 residues. The V gene's germline CDR1 is SGHVS and CDR2 FNYEAQ. CDR3 coding DNA: TGTGCCAGCAGCTTAGAGACTAGCGGGTACAATGAGCAGTTCTTC. It translates to CASSLETSGYNEQFF.

J is TRBJ2-7 and V is TRBV19; perhaps TRBD2 as D (6 bases). Per the germline V gene, CDR1 is LNHDA and CDR2 is SQIVND (reference sequence). V was pared by 3 bases and J by 0 bases, with 15 bases between. This CDR3 region has 16 residues. In DNA form, the CDR3 reads TGTGCCAGTAGTATGGACCCTAGCGCGAACTCCTACGAGCAGTACTTC. Its protein is CASSMDPSANSYEQYF.

This clone has a handful of counts. V usage is TRBV15 and J usage is TRBJ2-2, with 10 positions matching TRBD1. CDR3 size: 16 residues. With 3 bases clipped from V and 5 bases from J, the junction kept 6 bases outside the gene matches. In germline, CDR1 is LNHNV, CDR2 YYDKDF (reference sequence). CDR3 sequence: CATSSPDRGSTGELFF. The CDR3 region has the DNA TGTGCCACCAGCAGCCCGGACAGGGGGAGTACCGGGGAGCTGTTTTTT.

The gene calls are TRBV19 and TRBJ1-5; D is possibly TRBD1 (6 bases). CDR1 and CDR2 from the germline V gene are LNHDA and SQIVND (reference sequence). The CDR3 is 19 residues long. The V end lost 3 bases, the J end lost 0 bases, and 21 bases lay between the germline ends. CDR3 bases: TGTGCCAGTAGTATCCCAATTGACAGGATTGAGTTTAGCAATCAGCCCCAGCATTTT. Its protein product is CASSIPIDRIEFSNQPQHF.

The chain carries TRBV6-1 and TRBJ2-1; D gene ambiguous. Germline CDR1 reads MNHNS; CDR2 reads SASEGT. This CDR3 has 15 amino acids. The ends were cut back, 3 bases at V and 7 bases at J, with 16 bases in the middle. CDR3 in amino acids: CASSDNIGARNEQFF. The DNA of the CDR3 is TGTGCCAGCAGTGACAATATTGGCGCTCGGAATGAGCAGTTCTTC.

The J gene is TRBJ2-1, the V gene TRBV5-5, with TRBD2 matching 8 bases. CDR3 length equals 16 residues. Germline CDR1 SGHKS, CDR2 YYEKEE (reference sequence). V shed 0 bases, J shed 7 bases, and the junction held 9 bases outside the gene matches. For the CDR3, the DNA is TGTGCCAGCAGCTTGGCCGGGGCGGGAGGTAGAAATGAGCAGTTCTTC. Translating gives CASSLAGAGGRNEQFF.

V gene TRBV19 combines with J gene TRBJ2-1, with TRBD2 identical over 10 bases. This CDR3 spans 15 amino acids. Germline CDR1 and CDR2: LNHDA and SQIVND (reference sequence). V trimming: 6 bases; J trimming: 7 bases; junction bases outside the gene matches: 9. CDR3 sequence reads: CASRRLAGATNEQFF. Here the CDR3 DNA reads TGTGCCAGTAGGCGACTAGCGGGCGCCACGAATGAGCAGTTCTTC.

This clone was recorded once. The chain has TRBV5-4 and TRBJ1-1; D is ambiguous. CDR1 SGHNT and CDR2 YYREEE come from the germline V gene (reference sequence). The CDR3 covers 16 residues. Trimming took 2 bases from V and 3 from J, leaving 17 bases between them. This chain's CDR3 is CASSLLRGLMDTEAFF. CDR3 sequence (DNA): TGTGCCAGCAGCTTATTACGCGGGTTGATGGACACTGAAGCTTTCTTT.